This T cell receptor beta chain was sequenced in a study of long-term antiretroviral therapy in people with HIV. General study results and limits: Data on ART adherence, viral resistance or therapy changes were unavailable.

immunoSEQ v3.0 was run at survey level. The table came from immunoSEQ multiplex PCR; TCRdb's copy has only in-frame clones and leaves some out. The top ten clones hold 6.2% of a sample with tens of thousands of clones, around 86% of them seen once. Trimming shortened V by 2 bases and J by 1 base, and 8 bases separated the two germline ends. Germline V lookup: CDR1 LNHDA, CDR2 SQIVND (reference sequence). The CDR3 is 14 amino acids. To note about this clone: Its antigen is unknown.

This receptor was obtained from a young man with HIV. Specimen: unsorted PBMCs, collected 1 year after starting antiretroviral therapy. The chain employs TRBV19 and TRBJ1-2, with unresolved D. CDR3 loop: CASSIIGVNYGYTF. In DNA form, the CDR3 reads TGTGCCAGTAGTATAATCGGGGTTAACTATGGCTACACCTTC.